This note documents a single T cell receptor (beta chain) sequence. This clone was picked up a small number of times. The clone's antigen remains unknown. Base quality data are lacking; no much larger clone is found one base away. The data derive from a study of beta chain features in type 1 diabetes (dated by TCRdb to the late 2010s). Broadly, across the study: Mean age, gender distribution, total cell number and subset yield did not differ between patients and healthy donors. A total of 100 million to 110 million sorted cells were examined across all samples, and a strong correlation was observed between cell number per subset and RNA yield. The study compared TCRB repertoires of sorted circulating CD4+ T cell subsets between recently diagnosed type 1 diabetes patients and matched healthy donors. Whereas all 28 donors provided naive and central memory subsets, regulatory and stem cell-like memory subsets were isolated from just 8 patients and about eight healthy donors. What the authors observed across the whole study: Because cDNA rather than genomic DNA was sequenced, highly expressing activated cells could have been over-represented, although no difference in activation and CD3 levels was found between groups. Naive, central memory and regulatory TCRB repertoires appeared to be more alike among patients than among healthy donors. A moderate but significant shortening of TCRB CDR3 length was observed in type 1 diabetes patients in all four CD4+ subsets. PCR may preferentially amplify shorter templates, but because patient and control samples were amplified and corrected together, any resulting skew would affect both groups equally. Fewer insertions and more nucleotide deletions at VDJ recombination sites were observed in patients with type 1 diabetes, implying thymic rearrangement abnormalities. Because small numbers of individuals were included in the HLA sub-analyses, any influence of HLA type on TCRB rearrangement was left unresolved.

The V end gives up 0 bases and the J end 3 bases, leaving 7 bases in the junction not matched to a gene. The germline V gene (reference sequence) provides CDR1 MNHNY and CDR2 SVGAGI. From the cysteine through the phenylalanine, the CDR3 covers 16 amino acids. Only CDR3 DNA is held: 48 bases, read in frame from base 1. A single peripheral blood draw of 90 to 150 mL on average was collected from each donor into heparinised tubes. A BD FACSAria II was used to sort naive, central memory, regulatory and stem cell-like memory CD4+ T cells with a panel that included CD45RO, CCR7, CD25, CD127, CD95 and CD27. Purity was above 95% for every sorted population. PBMCs were isolated immediately by Lymphoprep density gradient centrifugation and stained directly without culture. Samples were stained and sorted in pairs, with one healthy donor and one patient per experiment, so that batch effects were minimized. All of the isolated RNA was reverse transcribed with the High Capacity cDNA Reverse Transcription Kit, so expressed TCRB transcripts were sequenced. Deep immunoSEQ sequencing was applied to naive, central memory and regulatory T cell samples, giving an average of roughly 3.5 million total reads per sample. After sorted cells were lysed in RLT buffer, RNA was extracted with DNase-treated RNeasy Micro or Mini kits, with the choice depending on cell number. Each cell subset was processed separately to prevent cross-contamination, with patient and healthy donor samples processed together. Using the immunoSEQ multiplex PCR, TCRB sequences were amplified from cDNA into 87-bp fragments spanning the CDR3 region. Amplicons were sequenced on the Illumina HiSeq platform. The authors' analysis ran thus. PCR bias was computationally corrected using synthetic template baselines, reads within Hamming distance 2 were collapsed, and singletons that could not be merged were discarded. By aligning reads against IMGT, V, D and J genes, CDR3 length, and insertions or deletions at six rearrangement sites were assigned. Within each subset, clonotype counts were normalized to sorted cell number, and only after that were true diversity and Gini coefficients computed with the tcR R package. The overlap coefficient, calculated on TCRB nucleotide sequences, was used to measure repertoire sharing. Out-of-frame TCRB sequences from naive cells were analyzed as a proxy for the pre-selection repertoire. This immuneACCESS table, as held by TCRdb, lists in-frame sequences with V and J called but not all clones. Of the missing ones, under half trace to an unresolved V gene in checked studies; the others have no known cause. V and J calls and clone size are copied from that table; D and trimming were computed from the DNA. This sample lists under 250,000 clones; around an eighth were detected once. The ten largest clonotypes hold about 0.024% of the sample.

Recombination joined TRBV6-6 with TRBJ2-7; the junction holds 8 bases that match TRBD1. The sample consisted of naive CD4+ T cells from blood. The sample's cell subset or site label is to be understood as: true naive CD4+ T cells. This sequence was found in a woman between 35 and 50 years old in good health. Read as DNA, the sequence is TGTGCCAGCAGTTACTCCCAGGGGGCAATTAACTACGAGCAGTACTTC. Translated, this is CASSYSQGAINYEQYF.